Given below is one TCR beta chain in context. What it binds is unknown. Only in-frame clones appear in the TCRdb table, and some are missing; sequencing was by immunoSEQ multiplex PCR. Found here are 60,000 to 90,000 clones, about 90% of them singletons; the top ten hold approximately 1.3%. CDR1 and CDR2 (germline): SGHKS, YYEKEE (reference sequence). The V gene lost 1 base and the J gene lost 0 bases, with 8 bases spanning the gap. The CDR3 runs to 15 residues. The sample is drawn from a study of graft-versus-host responses after intestinal transplantation. Study-wide background: Each recipient received anti-thymocyte globulin induction, then tacrolimus and steroids for about 3 years.

Overall study results and limits: In recipient marrow, GvH clones were found, and some appeared first in ileum or blood. The presence of high graft-versus-host to host-versus-graft clonal ratios in allografts characterized patients with graft-donor T cell macrochimerism.

The material sequenced was unstimulated CD8+ T cells sorted from spleen or lymph node cells, taken before intestinal transplant. The receptor's source is a human donor who received an intestinal transplant. The gene calls are TRBV5-5 and TRBJ1-5; D is uncertain. This CDR3 reads CASSLLEYSNQPQHF. CDR3 DNA sequence: TGTGCCAGCAGCTTGTTAGAATATAGCAATCAGCCCCAGCATTTT.